These T cell receptor beta chains were read from a single sample in a study of shared clonotypes between healthy human individuals. Generated by immunoSEQ multiplex PCR, the TCRdb table keeps only in-frame clones and is missing some. The table records millions of clones, more than 90% of them present only once. Sequenced: naive CD4+ T cells sorted from blood. The receptors derive from a man aged 18 to 30 in good health. Each CDR3 is given with its conserved first and last residue. The D gene is left open where the match is weak. Size values are once, few and many counts, or a class for expanded clones, and some rows have none.

d_call: -; v_call: TRBV7-9; clone_size: -; j_call: TRBJ1-4; cdr3_nt: TGTGCCAGCAGCTTCCTCGGGGGGGATGAAAAACTGTTTTTT; cdr3_aa: CASSFLGGDEKLFF
d_call: TRBD2; v_call: TRBV27; clone_size: once; j_call: TRBJ2-1; cdr3_nt: TGTGCCAGCAGTTTTCGGCGGGGGGACTACAATGAGCAGTTCTTC; cdr3_aa: CASSFRRGDYNEQFF
d_call: -; v_call: TRBV6-1; clone_size: -; j_call: TRBJ2-7; cdr3_nt: TGTGCCAGCAACGAACACTACGAGCAGTACTTC; cdr3_aa: CASNEHYEQYF
d_call: TRBD2; v_call: TRBV28; clone_size: -; j_call: TRBJ2-7; cdr3_nt: TGTGCCAGCAGTCCGACTAGCGGGGAGCTCGGAAGGTACGAGCAGTACTTC; cdr3_aa: CASSPTSGELGRYEQYF
d_call: TRBD2; v_call: TRBV11-2; clone_size: once; j_call: TRBJ2-3; cdr3_nt: TGTGCCAGCCGGGCTAGCGGGGGGCCGGCCACAGATACGCAGTATTTT; cdr3_aa: CASRASGGPATDTQYF
d_call: TRBD1; v_call: TRBV7-2; clone_size: -; j_call: TRBJ1-2; cdr3_nt: TGTGCCAGCAGCTTAGACGGACAGGGTAGGGAGAGTGGCTACACCTTC; cdr3_aa: CASSLDGQGRESGYTF
d_call: TRBD1; v_call: TRBV28; clone_size: -; j_call: TRBJ1-5; cdr3_nt: TGTGCCAGCAGTCACCGGGACAGGGGATTTCAGCCCCAGCATTTT; cdr3_aa: CASSHRDRGFQPQHF
d_call: -; v_call: TRBV19; clone_size: -; j_call: TRBJ2-5; cdr3_nt: TGTGCCAGTAGCAGAGATCTCGCCGAGACCCAGTACTTC; cdr3_aa: CASSRDLAETQYF
d_call: TRBD1; v_call: TRBV30; clone_size: -; j_call: TRBJ1-6; cdr3_nt: TGTGCCTGGGACAGGGCGAGCTCCTATAATTCACCCCTCCACTTT; cdr3_aa: CAWDRASSYNSPLHF
d_call: -; v_call: TRBV28; clone_size: few; j_call: TRBJ1-6; cdr3_nt: TGTGCCAGCAGTGTTGATTCACCCCTCCACTTT; cdr3_aa: CASSVDSPLHF
d_call: TRBD1; v_call: TRBV7-2; clone_size: -; j_call: TRBJ1-2; cdr3_nt: TGTGCCAGCAGCCAGGGACAGGGGTCTAACTATGGCTACACCTTC; cdr3_aa: CASSQGQGSNYGYTF
d_call: TRBD2; v_call: TRBV7-6; clone_size: -; j_call: TRBJ2-1; cdr3_nt: TGTGCCAGCAGCTTAGGCGGGGGGGCCCACAATGAGCAGTTCTTC; cdr3_aa: CASSLGGGAHNEQFF
d_call: -; v_call: TRBV7-9; clone_size: -; j_call: TRBJ2-1; cdr3_nt: TGTGCCAGCAGCTTACGCCGTTTGGATGAGCAGTTCTTC; cdr3_aa: CASSLRRLDEQFF
d_call: -; v_call: TRBV11-2; clone_size: -; j_call: TRBJ1-1; cdr3_nt: TGTGCCAGCAGCTTAGATTATAGGGGGACTGAAGCTTTCTTT; cdr3_aa: CASSLDYRGTEAFF
d_call: -; v_call: TRBV6-5; clone_size: -; j_call: TRBJ1-6; cdr3_nt: TGTGCCAGCAGTTACGGGGCCGTGACTCCGAATTCACCCCTCCACTTT; cdr3_aa: CASSYGAVTPNSPLHF
d_call: -; v_call: TRBV25-1; clone_size: -; j_call: TRBJ2-7; cdr3_nt: TGTGCCAGCAGTCTAGCCGACTACGAGCAGTACTTC; cdr3_aa: CASSLADYEQYF
d_call: -; v_call: TRBV7-9; clone_size: -; j_call: TRBJ2-5; cdr3_nt: TGTGCCAGCAGTTCCTTCATGGGGGTTAGGGAGACCCAGTACTTC; cdr3_aa: CASSSFMGVRETQYF
d_call: -; v_call: TRBV2; clone_size: -; j_call: TRBJ2-1; cdr3_nt: TGTGCCAGCAGCCGACAGCTTCAGCAGTTCTTC; cdr3_aa: CASSRQLQQFF
d_call: -; v_call: TRBV6-5; clone_size: -; j_call: TRBJ1-2; cdr3_nt: TGTGCCAGCACTAGGGGGGCGAGTGGCTACACCTTC; cdr3_aa: CASTRGASGYTF
d_call: TRBD2; v_call: TRBV4-1; clone_size: -; j_call: TRBJ2-7; cdr3_nt: TGCGCCAGCAGCCAAGGACTAGCTGGGAGCTCCTACGAGCAGTACTTC; cdr3_aa: CASSQGLAGSSYEQYF
d_call: TRBD1; v_call: TRBV5-8; clone_size: -; j_call: TRBJ2-7; cdr3_nt: TGTGCCAGCAGCCTCTACAGGGGTCCCTACGAGCAGTACTTC; cdr3_aa: CASSLYRGPYEQYF
d_call: -; v_call: TRBV6-6; clone_size: -; j_call: TRBJ1-1; cdr3_nt: TGTGCCAGCAGTTACAGGGGGACGTTCACTGAAGCTTTCTTT; cdr3_aa: CASSYRGTFTEAFF
d_call: TRBD2; v_call: TRBV5-4; clone_size: -; j_call: TRBJ2-7; cdr3_nt: TGTGCCAGCTCTGGGGGGACTAGCGGCTCGCGGGAGTACTTC; cdr3_aa: CASSGGTSGSREYF
d_call: -; v_call: TRBV30; clone_size: -; j_call: TRBJ2-5; cdr3_nt: TGTGCCTGGAGTGTACAGAGGAGGGAGGCCCAGTACTTC; cdr3_aa: CAWSVQRREAQYF
d_call: -; v_call: TRBV2; clone_size: -; j_call: TRBJ1-6; cdr3_nt: TGTGCCAGCAGCCAGATAAACTCCTATAATTCACCCCTCCACTTT; cdr3_aa: CASSQINSYNSPLHF
d_call: TRBD2; v_call: TRBV7-8; clone_size: -; j_call: TRBJ2-7; cdr3_nt: TGTGCCAGCAGCTTAGGCTATAGCGGGCCTATCTACGAGCAGTACTTC; cdr3_aa: CASSLGYSGPIYEQYF
d_call: -; v_call: TRBV30; clone_size: -; j_call: TRBJ2-2; cdr3_nt: TGTGCCTGGAGTGGAAGTTTAGTCACCGGGGAGCTGTTTTTT; cdr3_aa: CAWSGSLVTGELFF
d_call: TRBD2; v_call: TRBV4-1; clone_size: -; j_call: TRBJ2-1; cdr3_nt: TGCGCCAGCAGCCAAGTTCCCCTCCCAGCGGGAAATGAGCAGTTCTTC; cdr3_aa: CASSQVPLPAGNEQFF
d_call: TRBD1; v_call: TRBV7-3; clone_size: -; j_call: TRBJ2-7; cdr3_nt: TGTGCCAGCAGCCCCTGGACAGGTTACGAGCAGTACTTC; cdr3_aa: CASSPWTGYEQYF
d_call: -; v_call: TRBV6-5; clone_size: once; j_call: TRBJ2-2; cdr3_nt: TGTGCCAGCACTTCTGAGGGATTGAACACCGGGGAGCTGTTTTTT; cdr3_aa: CASTSEGLNTGELFF
d_call: TRBD2; v_call: TRBV18; clone_size: -; j_call: TRBJ2-7; cdr3_nt: TGTGCCAGCTCACCACCCAGCGGGAGGCTCTCCTACGAGCAGTACTTC; cdr3_aa: CASSPPSGRLSYEQYF
d_call: TRBD2; v_call: TRBV2; clone_size: -; j_call: TRBJ2-7; cdr3_nt: TGTGCCAGCATGGGCGGGAGGGCCATCTCCTACGAGCAGTACTTC; cdr3_aa: CASMGGRAISYEQYF
d_call: -; v_call: TRBV28; clone_size: -; j_call: TRBJ2-4; cdr3_nt: TGTGCCAGCAGAACAACTGGGAACATTCAGTACTTC; cdr3_aa: CASRTTGNIQYF
d_call: TRBD1; v_call: TRBV7-2; clone_size: -; j_call: TRBJ1-1; cdr3_nt: TGTGCCAGCAGCTTAGATCGGTTTAGACAGGGAGACACTGAAGCTTTCTTT; cdr3_aa: CASSLDRFRQGDTEAFF
d_call: -; v_call: TRBV7-2; clone_size: -; j_call: TRBJ2-7; cdr3_nt: TGTGCCAGCACCCTTTGGGCAGGGGGGGCCTACGAGCAGTACTTC; cdr3_aa: CASTLWAGGAYEQYF
d_call: TRBD1; v_call: TRBV27; clone_size: -; j_call: TRBJ2-1; cdr3_nt: TGTGCCAGCAGTACGACAGGGCCCGGTGAGCAGTTCTTC; cdr3_aa: CASSTTGPGEQFF
d_call: TRBD2; v_call: TRBV11-2; clone_size: -; j_call: TRBJ2-7; cdr3_nt: TGTGCCAGCAGCAATAGACTAGCGGCTTTTTACGAGCAGTACTTC; cdr3_aa: CASSNRLAAFYEQYF
d_call: -; v_call: TRBV19; clone_size: -; j_call: TRBJ1-5; cdr3_nt: TGTGCCACAGCCATGAAAGGGGATCAGCCCCAGCATTTT; cdr3_aa: CATAMKGDQPQHF
d_call: TRBD2; v_call: TRBV6-4; clone_size: -; j_call: TRBJ2-2; cdr3_nt: TGTGCCAGCAGTGAGGGAGTTCTAGCGGGAGGATCTCCCGGGGAGCTGTTTTTT; cdr3_aa: CASSEGVLAGGSPGELFF
d_call: -; v_call: TRBV5-6; clone_size: few; j_call: TRBJ1-2; cdr3_nt: TGTGCCAGCAGCCGCTCGGGGGTCGCCTATGGCTACACCTTC; cdr3_aa: CASSRSGVAYGYTF
d_call: -; v_call: TRBV6-5; clone_size: once; j_call: TRBJ2-1; cdr3_nt: TGTGCCAGCAGTTATGGGGGGGGGCCGAAATATTTCTTC; cdr3_aa: CASSYGGGPKYFF
d_call: -; v_call: TRBV5-8; clone_size: -; j_call: TRBJ2-6; cdr3_nt: TGTGCCAGCAGACCGTCTGGGGCCAACGTCCTGACTTTC; cdr3_aa: CASRPSGANVLTF
d_call: TRBD1; v_call: TRBV18; clone_size: -; j_call: TRBJ1-3; cdr3_nt: TGTGCCAGCTCACCATCGGGACAGGGGACTGGAAACACCATATATTTT; cdr3_aa: CASSPSGQGTGNTIYF
d_call: TRBD1; v_call: TRBV6-5; clone_size: few; j_call: TRBJ1-6; cdr3_nt: TGTGCCAGCCGGGCAGGGGGCAATTCACCCCTCCACTTT; cdr3_aa: CASRAGGNSPLHF
d_call: TRBD1; v_call: TRBV4-2; clone_size: -; j_call: TRBJ1-3; cdr3_nt: TGTGCCAGCAGCCCGGGACAGACCCCTGGAAACACCATATATTTT; cdr3_aa: CASSPGQTPGNTIYF
d_call: TRBD1; v_call: TRBV6-5; clone_size: -; j_call: TRBJ2-7; cdr3_nt: TGTGCCAGCGGCCGGACAGGGCCTTACGAGCAGTACTTC; cdr3_aa: CASGRTGPYEQYF